Included here is one T cell receptor (beta chain) sequence, with context. Antigen specificity is unknown. One end of the junction does not line up with germline, which may come from a read error. The data were taken from a study of CD4+ T cells in melanoma. Study-level results: A reported correlation linked neoantigen-specific CD4+ T cells to CD8+, macrophage and B cell function. In melanoma, neoantigen-specific CD4+ T cells reportedly differed in differentiation state.

The data were produced by immunoSEQ multiplex PCR, yet TCRdb's version contains in-frame clones alone and is incomplete. The table records over 6,500 clones, 66% of them present only once. The CDR3 is 15 amino acids. Germline V gene lookup returns CDR1 SGDLS and CDR2 YYNGEE. Material for sequencing was cells from a culture (not recorded whether cultured in vitro). This clonotype originated in a human donor with melanoma. This chain links TRBV9 with TRBJ1-2; 8 positions match TRBD1. This CDR3 is CASSGYRGSNYGYTF. DNA for the CDR3: TGTGCCAGCAGCGGATACAGGGGGTCTAATTATGGCTACACCTTC.